This is a list of T cell receptor beta chains from one sample in a study of molecular identifiers for immune sequencing clone quantification. Each CDR3 protein is one row after TCRdb ran MiXCR on the PCR reads. The sample includes about 640,000 distinct CDR3 sequences, around 20% of them seen just once. The sequencing sample was made of naive CD8+ T cells from blood, with Jurkat cell RNA spiked in. The receptors stem from a human donor in good health. Some libraries in this study had Jurkat cell RNA spiked in. Each CDR3 is given with its conserved first and last residue. D genes are given only for firm matches. Rows may omit the clone size; those that give it use once, few, many or a size class.

j_call: TRBJ1-1; d_call: -; v_call: TRBV7-6; clone_size: many; cdr3_aa: CASSLLSDEAFF; cdr3_nt: TGTGCCAGCAGCTTATTGTCTGACGAAGCTTTCTTT
j_call: TRBJ2-7; d_call: TRBD1; v_call: TRBV30; clone_size: few; cdr3_aa: CAGPGQGGEQYF; cdr3_nt: TGTGCCGGACCGGGACAGGGGGGCGAGCAGTACTTC
j_call: TRBJ2-1; d_call: TRBD2; v_call: TRBV7-2; clone_size: few; cdr3_aa: CASSLGLAGANYYNEQFF; cdr3_nt: TGTGCCAGCAGCTTGGGACTAGCGGGAGCCAATTACTACAATGAGCAGTTCTTC
j_call: TRBJ2-2; d_call: -; v_call: TRBV6-5; clone_size: few; cdr3_aa: CVSSYSNYRELFF; cdr3_nt: TGTGTCAGCAGTTACTCGAACTACAGGGAGCTGTTTTTT
j_call: TRBJ2-4; d_call: TRBD2; v_call: TRBV30; clone_size: many; cdr3_aa: CAWNGAGEDIQYF; cdr3_nt: TGTGCCTGGAACGGAGCGGGAGAGGACATTCAGTACTTC
j_call: TRBJ1-1; d_call: TRBD1; v_call: TRBV5-1; clone_size: many; cdr3_aa: CASSLSTGGPYTEAFF; cdr3_nt: TGCGCCAGCAGCTTGAGCACAGGGGGCCCATACACTGAAGCTTTCTTT
j_call: TRBJ2-7; d_call: TRBD1; v_call: TRBV5-5; clone_size: -; cdr3_aa: CASSGGQGAVYEQYF; cdr3_nt: TGTGCCAGCAGCGGTGGACAGGGGGCGGTATACGAGCAGTACTTC
j_call: TRBJ2-3; d_call: TRBD2; v_call: TRBV7-8; clone_size: many; cdr3_aa: CASIPGTSRGTQYF; cdr3_nt: TGTGCCAGCATCCCCGGGACTAGCAGGGGTACGCAGTATTTT
j_call: TRBJ1-2; d_call: TRBD1; v_call: TRBV19; clone_size: few; cdr3_aa: CASSIAGADRGANYGYTF; cdr3_nt: TGTGCCAGTAGTATAGCGGGGGCGGACAGGGGCGCTAACTATGGCTACACCTTC
j_call: TRBJ2-3; d_call: -; v_call: TRBV3-1; clone_size: many; cdr3_aa: CASSHGVGVSDTQYF; cdr3_nt: TGTGCCAGCAGCCACGGCGTTGGGGTTTCAGATACGCAGTATTTT
j_call: TRBJ2-7; d_call: -; v_call: TRBV5-1; clone_size: many; cdr3_aa: CASSLDGVNSYEQYF; cdr3_nt: TGCGCCAGCAGCTTGGACGGGGTTAATTCCTACGAGCAGTACTTC
j_call: TRBJ1-1; d_call: TRBD1; v_call: TRBV16; clone_size: many; cdr3_aa: CASSNRDRGTEAFF; cdr3_nt: TGTGCCAGCAGCAACCGGGACAGGGGGACTGAAGCTTTCTTT
j_call: TRBJ1-1; d_call: TRBD1; v_call: TRBV27; clone_size: few; cdr3_aa: CASTQTGGFSNTEAFF; cdr3_nt: TGTGCCAGCACCCAGACAGGGGGCTTCTCAAACACTGAAGCTTTCTTT
j_call: TRBJ1-4; d_call: -; v_call: TRBV7-9; clone_size: -; cdr3_aa: CASSQDLRREKLFF; cdr3_nt: TGTGCCAGCAGCCAGGACCTTCGGCGGGAAAAACTGTTTTTT
j_call: TRBJ2-2; d_call: -; v_call: TRBV12-5; clone_size: few; cdr3_aa: CASGFSAGLPGELFF; cdr3_nt: TGTGCTAGTGGTTTCTCCGCGGGTCTCCCCGGGGAGCTGTTTTTT
j_call: TRBJ2-7; d_call: TRBD1; v_call: TRBV5-1; clone_size: many; cdr3_aa: CASSGGQTYEQYF; cdr3_nt: TGCGCCAGCAGCGGGGGACAGACCTACGAGCAGTACTTC
j_call: TRBJ1-1; d_call: -; v_call: TRBV6-5; clone_size: -; cdr3_aa: CASSYVTGDTEAFF; cdr3_nt: TGTGCCAGCAGTTACGTAACGGGAGACACTGAAGCTTTCTTT
j_call: TRBJ1-1; d_call: -; v_call: TRBV20-1; clone_size: few; cdr3_aa: CSARDGGDNKAFF; cdr3_nt: TGCAGTGCTAGAGATGGTGGTGACAACAAAGCTTTCTTT
j_call: TRBJ2-1; d_call: TRBD1; v_call: TRBV7-9; clone_size: many; cdr3_aa: CASSSLPQGDGFF; cdr3_nt: TGTGCCAGCAGCTCACTTCCACAGGGGGACGGGTTCTTC
j_call: TRBJ2-7; d_call: TRBD2; v_call: TRBV12-5; clone_size: few; cdr3_aa: CASGWAVSGGYEQYF; cdr3_nt: TGTGCTAGTGGTTGGGCGGTTAGCGGGGGCTACGAGCAGTACTTC
j_call: TRBJ1-2; d_call: TRBD1; v_call: TRBV25-1; clone_size: -; cdr3_aa: CASSENPGTGAIGYTF; cdr3_nt: TGTGCCAGCAGTGAAAACCCCGGGACAGGGGCCATTGGCTACACCTTC
j_call: TRBJ1-2; d_call: TRBD1; v_call: TRBV6-2/TRBV6-3; clone_size: few; cdr3_aa: CASSTWTGPALNYGYTF; cdr3_nt: TGTGCCAGCAGTACATGGACAGGACCAGCTTTAAACTATGGCTACACCTTC
j_call: TRBJ2-2; d_call: TRBD2; v_call: TRBV5-4; clone_size: -; cdr3_aa: CASSSTSVGGELFF; cdr3_nt: TGTGCCAGCAGCTCGACTAGCGTGGGCGGGGAGCTGTTTTTT
j_call: TRBJ2-7; d_call: TRBD2; v_call: TRBV6-5; clone_size: many; cdr3_aa: CASSYSPGLAGNVVEQYF; cdr3_nt: TGTGCCAGCAGTTACTCTCCGGGACTAGCGGGGAACGTGGTCGAGCAGTACTTC
j_call: TRBJ2-7; d_call: TRBD2; v_call: TRBV7-9; clone_size: many; cdr3_aa: CASRSGTSHEQYF; cdr3_nt: TGTGCCAGCAGATCCGGGACTAGTCACGAGCAGTACTTC
j_call: TRBJ1-6; d_call: -; v_call: TRBV7-2; clone_size: many; cdr3_aa: CASSLVSPSLWNSPLHF; cdr3_nt: TGTGCCAGCAGCTTAGTTTCCCCGTCGCTTTGGAATTCACCCCTCCACTTT
j_call: TRBJ2-7; d_call: -; v_call: TRBV24-1; clone_size: many; cdr3_aa: CATSSMGYEQYF; cdr3_nt: TGTGCCACAAGTAGTATGGGTTACGAGCAGTACTTC
j_call: TRBJ2-3; d_call: TRBD2; v_call: TRBV12-3/TRBV12-4; clone_size: many; cdr3_aa: CASSYSGSPPDTQYF; cdr3_nt: TGTGCCAGCAGCTATAGCGGGAGTCCCCCAGATACGCAGTATTTT
j_call: TRBJ2-1; d_call: -; v_call: TRBV18; clone_size: many; cdr3_aa: CASSPPAYQGNEQFF; cdr3_nt: TGTGCCAGCTCACCACCTGCCTACCAGGGGAATGAGCAGTTCTTC
j_call: TRBJ2-5; d_call: TRBD1; v_call: TRBV20-1; clone_size: few; cdr3_aa: CSARTGGETQYF; cdr3_nt: TGCAGTGCCAGGACAGGGGGGGAGACCCAGTACTTC
j_call: TRBJ2-5; d_call: TRBD2; v_call: TRBV12-3/TRBV12-4; clone_size: many; cdr3_aa: CASSLGSSGAIETQYF; cdr3_nt: TGTGCCAGCAGTTTAGGATCTAGCGGCGCTATAGAGACCCAGTACTTC
j_call: TRBJ2-7; d_call: -; v_call: TRBV2; clone_size: -; cdr3_aa: CASGESVGEQYF; cdr3_nt: TGTGCCAGCGGTGAATCCGTAGGAGAGCAGTACTTC
j_call: TRBJ2-3; d_call: TRBD2; v_call: TRBV29-1; clone_size: many; cdr3_aa: CSVEDVAGLTDTQYF; cdr3_nt: TGCAGCGTTGAAGATGTAGCGGGGCTCACAGATACGCAGTATTTT
j_call: TRBJ1-1; d_call: -; v_call: TRBV5-6; clone_size: many; cdr3_aa: CASSLLVSRDTEAFF; cdr3_nt: TGTGCCAGCAGCTTGCTTGTATCGCGGGACACTGAAGCTTTCTTT
j_call: TRBJ2-1; d_call: TRBD1; v_call: TRBV10-3; clone_size: -; cdr3_aa: CAISEGTGFAYNEQFF; cdr3_nt: TGTGCCATCAGTGAGGGGACAGGGTTTGCCTACAATGAGCAGTTCTTC
j_call: TRBJ1-1; d_call: TRBD1; v_call: TRBV12-3/TRBV12-4; clone_size: many; cdr3_aa: CASSDDTGGEAFF; cdr3_nt: TGTGCCAGCAGTGACGACACAGGGGGTGAAGCTTTCTTT
j_call: TRBJ2-3; d_call: TRBD1; v_call: TRBV7-9; clone_size: many; cdr3_aa: CASSSGQGNTDTQYF; cdr3_nt: TGTGCCAGCAGCTCCGGACAGGGAAACACAGATACGCAGTATTTT
j_call: TRBJ2-5; d_call: TRBD2; v_call: TRBV7-9; clone_size: -; cdr3_aa: CASSLSVAGDEETQYF; cdr3_nt: TGTGCCAGCAGCTTATCTGTAGCGGGGGATGAAGAGACCCAGTACTTC
j_call: TRBJ2-1; d_call: -; v_call: TRBV7-9; clone_size: -; cdr3_aa: CASRPQGSHEQFF; cdr3_nt: TGTGCCAGCAGGCCACAGGGTTCACATGAGCAGTTCTTC
j_call: TRBJ2-3; d_call: TRBD2; v_call: TRBV9; clone_size: many; cdr3_aa: CASSGGSPGWRGRTDTQYF; cdr3_nt: TGTGCCAGCAGCGGAGGATCTCCGGGGTGGCGGGGGAGAACAGATACGCAGTATTTT